This paragraph reports one T cell receptor beta chain. The clone's antigen remains unknown. Its ends do not fully match the called genes, so a read error is possible. Library prep was done by multiplex PCR. Sequenced using an Illumina HiSeq 2500. Following protocols modified from ARM-PCR, the researchers constructed TCRbeta libraries through three rounds of nested PCR with primers (Table S4). PCR products of 200-500 bp were gel-excised and purified with the QIAquick gel extraction kit before sequencing. As for how the authors treated the data: Reads were cleaned with Trimmomatic, merged with FLASH into complete CDR3 sequences, and assigned to V(D)J germline segments with MiTCR. Clonal diversity was computed as the inverse Simpson's index with VDJtools. Productive reads were defined as in-frame sequences without a premature stop codon. TCRdb reran the public reads through fastp at Q25 and MiXCR, keeping productive beta chains. CDR3 protein sequences are deduplicated, and each keeps its most common genes and DNA. The V and J calls come from TCRdb's annotation, not from the publication. In this sample the table shows fewer than 100,000 distinct CDR3 sequences, 70% to 90% of which occur a single time. The top ten clonotypes cover about half of the sample.

Bulk unsorted tissue served as the source for RNA extraction, and RNA quality was assessed using a NanoDrop ND-1000 and an Agilent 2100. Normal lung samples were distant non-tumor tissue taken more than 3 cm from the tumor edge. All donors had newly diagnosed lung cancer, had not received prior chemotherapy, and were admitted for thoracic surgery in China between August and November 2014. Anyone who had undergone radiotherapy or chemotherapy before, or who had another cancer at the same time, was left out of the study. Pieces of surgical tissue measuring roughly 1-2.2 cm3 were kept in RNAlater solution and held at -80 degrees C until needed. These data come from a study of tumor and adjacent non-tumor tissue in lung cancer (dated by TCRdb to the late 2010s). About the investigation overall: Patients with adenocarcinoma (approximately 11), squamous cell carcinoma (2) and small cell lung cancer (1) were included in the cohort. The 15 enrolled patients, of whom 10 were men and 5 were women, were aged roughly 31 to 85 years and were diagnosed with TNM stage I to III disease. Sequencing produced more than 100,000,000 productive TCRbeta reads in total, an average of about 4.2 million reads per sample. The study compared bulk TCRbeta repertoires between lung tumor tissue and matched distant non-tumor lung tissue from fewer than 18 lung cancer patients. TCRbeta CDR3 sequencing was performed on 25 to 35 paired specimens, with one tumor sample and one normal lung sample collected per patient.

What the authors observed across the whole study: TCR diversity (inverse Simpson) was significantly higher in tumor than in normal lung tissue (roughly 430 vs 170, P = 0.0075, Mann-Whitney U test). Neither the sequencing platform nor unique molecular identifiers are named or mentioned anywhere in the methods. A significantly larger cumulative share of the repertoire was made up by the top 100 clones in normal lung than in tumor tissue. Only approximately 14 patients were included in the cohort, and the need for larger samples and more detailed clinical data was noted by the authors. Because peripheral blood was not sequenced, the blood TCRbeta repertoires of the lung cancer patients in the study went unexamined. Significantly higher TCR diversity was found in younger patients, and higher tumor TCR diversity was associated with shorter overall and disease-free survival.

Sequences SGHAT (CDR1) and FQNNGV (CDR2) are obtained from the germline V gene. Including the terminal cysteine and phenylalanine, the CDR3 comprises 14 residues. Only CDR3 DNA is held: 42 bases, read in frame from base 1. Source material: distant non-tumor lung tissue. The receptor comes from a man aged 55 to 69 with non-small cell lung cancer. The rearranged chain carries TRBV11-2 and TRBJ2-6; a weak D assignment points to TRBD1 (5 bases agree). The CDR3 amino acid sequence is: CTSSPISGANMLTF. The DNA sequence is given as TGTACCAGCAGTCCCATCTCTGGGGCCAACATGCTGACTTTC.